This T cell receptor beta chain was profiled in a study of blood T cell repertoires in COVID-19. The J segment lost 4 bases and the V segment lost 4 bases, leaving 2 bases of the junction unmatched. The germline V gene encodes CDR1 SGHTA and CDR2 FQGNSA. The CDR3 is 14 amino acids. Under the authors' procedure: Amplified reference gene primers provided the basis for estimating nucleated cell counts. Sequenced by immunoSEQ multiplex PCR; TCRdb stores in-frame clones only, minus some. D and trimming come from the DNA, and the V and J calls and clone size come from that table. The data hold approximately 330,000 clones, with 85% to 90% observed a single time. This clone was recorded only once.

Sample: peripheral blood. The J gene is TRBJ2-5, the V gene TRBV7-2, with 11 bases fitting TRBD2. The clonotype originates from a woman in her forties or fifties with active or convalescent COVID-19. The CDR3 reads CASSSGLAGETQYF. The CDR3 DNA is TGTGCCAGCAGCTCCGGACTAGCGGGAGAGACCCAGTACTTC.